Below are 18 T cell receptor beta chains sequenced from a single sample in a study of shared clonotypes between healthy human individuals. Repertoires were generated with immunoSEQ multiplex PCR, while TCRdb's copy carries only in-frame clones and drops some. The sample holds about 1,500,000 clones, around 97% seen once. Source material: naive CD4+ T cells sorted from blood. Subset meaning: CD45RA+ positively selected. The source is a man between 25 and 39 years old in good health.

J is TRBJ2-5 and V is TRBV6-1, with D perhaps matching TRBD1 (7 bases). Germline V CDR1 and CDR2: MNHNS, SASEGT. Trimming pared 3 bases from V and 4 bases from J, leaving 15 bases between. The CDR3 extends over 15 amino acids. CDR3 bases: TGTGCCAGCAGTGAGGGGGGACAGCAGGCAGAGACCCAGTACTTC. This encodes CASSEGGQQAETQYF.

The rearrangement joins TRBV11-2 to TRBJ2-5; the D gene is possibly TRBD1 (5 bases). Germline V gives CDR1 SGHAT, CDR2 FQNNGV. This CDR3 contains 16 residues. V lost 2 bases and J 5 bases, leaving 18 bases between the germline ends. The CDR3 DNA reads TGTGCCAGCAGCTTAAAGGGTCACAGGACGGGCGAGACCCAGTACTTC. Protein product: CASSLKGHRTGETQYF.

In nucleotides, the CDR3 is TGTGCCAGCAGCCCAACTAGCGGGAGGGCCGATACGCAGTATTTT. It codes for CASSPTSGRADTQYF. J is TRBJ2-3 and V is TRBV9; TRBD2 aligns across 13 bases. V lost 4 bases to trimming and J lost 6 bases; unmatched junction nucleotides: 5. The CDR3 extends over 15 amino acids. Per germline, CDR1 SGDLS and CDR2 YYNGEE.

This sequence joins TRBV6-4 and TRBJ2-1; a possible D gene is TRBD2 (7 bases). The germline CDR1 and CDR2 sequences are MRHNA and SNTAGT. CDR3 size: 13 residues. Trimming cost V 3 bases and J 9 bases, with 12 bases left between them. In nucleotides, the CDR3 is TGTGCCAGCAGTGATTGGGGAGGGGGTGAGCAGTTCTTC. This translates into CASSDWGGGEQFF.

The rearrangement links TRBV10-1 to TRBJ2-7; weak D call: TRBD2 (5 bases). V dropped 6 bases and J dropped 2 bases, with 17 bases sitting between them. The CDR3 runs 15 residues. Germline V gene lookup returns CDR1 WNHNN and CDR2 SYGVQD (reference sequence). This CDR3 reads CASRHQGSETYEQYF. CDR3 sequence (DNA): TGCGCCAGCAGGCACCAAGGTAGCGAGACCTACGAGCAGTACTTC.

The CDR3, as DNA: TGTGCCAGCAGCCCTGGGACAGGGGCTCTGCGGGCTTTCTTT. The encoded protein is CASSPGTGALRAFF. The chain is built from TRBV5-4 and TRBJ1-1; 10 positions agree with TRBD1. V lost 4 bases, J lost 11 bases, and 11 bases stayed unmatched. There are 14 residues in the CDR3. Germline CDR1 is SGHNT and CDR2 is YYREEE (reference sequence).

The chain employs TRBV7-9 and TRBJ1-4, with TRBD1 as a possible D gene (5 bases). In germline, CDR1 is SEHNR, CDR2 FQNEAQ (reference sequence). Trimming removed 3 bases from V and 8 bases from J, with 13 bases in between. The CDR3 spans 14 residues. The CDR3 is CASSFPGENEKLFF. The DNA of the CDR3 is TGTGCCAGCAGCTTTCCGGGGGAGAACGAAAAACTGTTTTTT.

This chain joins TRBV2 and TRBJ2-3; 7 positions agree with TRBD2. Germline values: CDR1 SNHLY, CDR2 FYNNEI. The CDR3 covers 13 residues. Trimming removed 8 bases from V and 3 bases from J; junction bases left unmatched: 5. CDR3 protein: CASRAGATDTQYF. The CDR3 DNA is TGTGCCAGCCGGGCGGGAGCAACAGATACGCAGTATTTT.

J is TRBJ2-1 and V is TRBV6-1; the match to TRBD2 covers 11 bases. The germline gives CDR1 MNHNS, CDR2 SASEGT. V lost 4 bases and J lost 7; bases outside the gene matches: 6. The CDR3 contains 15 residues. The DNA for the CDR3 is TGTGCCAGCAGTGGCCAACTAGCGGGAGTGAATGAGCAGTTCTTC. This codes for CASSGQLAGVNEQFF.

The chain links TRBV14 to TRBJ2-7; D not resolved. This CDR3 comprises 9 residues. The germline V and J ends were trimmed by 8 bases and 3 bases, with 2 bases remaining between them. Germline V gene sequence: CDR1 SGHDN, CDR2 FVKESK. This CDR3 reads CASRYEQYF. The CDR3 DNA reads as TGTGCCAGCCGCTACGAGCAGTACTTC.

The chain recombines TRBV18 with TRBJ2-3; no clear D. V lost 3 bases to trimming and J lost 2 bases, with 15 bases between them. The CDR3 contains 16 residues. CDR1 is KGHSH and CDR2 is LQKENI in the germline V gene. The CDR3 reads CASSPFVGRSTDTQYF. The CDR3 coding sequence is TGTGCCAGCTCACCGTTTGTCGGCCGCTCCACAGATACGCAGTATTTT.

The V call is TRBV7-2, the J call TRBJ1-3, with 7 bases fitting TRBD1. Losses at the gene ends were 3 bases for V and 0 bases for J; bases not matched to a gene: 11. This CDR3 spans 18 amino acids. Per germline, CDR1 SGHTA and CDR2 FQGNSA. This CDR3 is CASSFRGGQSYSGNTIYF. In DNA form, the CDR3 reads TGTGCCAGCAGCTTTAGGGGGGGACAGTCCTACTCTGGAAACACCATATATTTT.

V usage is TRBV19 and J usage is TRBJ2-1; 7 bases agree with TRBD1. This CDR3 has 15 amino acids. Trimming took 3 bases from V and 5 from J; bases not matched to a gene: 7. CDR1 is LNHDA, CDR2 SQIVND, per germline (reference sequence). This chain's CDR3 is CASSIRDSKNNEQFF. CDR3 coding DNA: TGTGCCAGTAGTATTCGGGACAGTAAAAACAATGAGCAGTTCTTC.

A single count supports this clone. The rearrangement uses TRBV9 and TRBJ2-7; tentative D call: TRBD2 (6 bases). The CDR3 covers 12 residues. Germline lookup yields CDR1 SGDLS and CDR2 YYNGEE. Between the trimmed V and J ends, which lost 7 bases and 1 base, there was a span of 9 bases. CDR3 in amino acids: CASGAGSYEQYF. CDR3 DNA sequence: TGTGCCAGCGGGGCGGGATCCTACGAGCAGTACTTC.

Points on this clone: Other DNA sequences within the sample encode an identical CDR3. The V gene is TRBV2, the J gene TRBJ2-7; D uncertain. CDR1 SNHLY and CDR2 FYNNEI come from the germline V gene. Between the trimmed V and J ends, which lost 5 bases and 1 base, there was a span of 6 bases. This CDR3 has 12 residues. The DNA of the CDR3 is TGTGCCAGCAGTAGCTCTTCCTACGAGCAGTACTTC. This translates into CASSSSSYEQYF.

The genes are TRBV4-1 and TRBJ2-5, with D possibly being TRBD1 (6 bases). The V gene's germline CDR1 is MGHRA and CDR2 YSYEKL. This CDR3 spans 15 amino acids. Trimming pared 1 base from V and 2 bases from J, leaving 11 bases between. For the CDR3, the DNA is TGCGCCAGCAGCCAAGGATGGACAGTTCAAGAGACCCAGTACTTC. Its protein is CASSQGWTVQETQYF.

This clone was seen just once. V gene TRBV7-2 combines with J gene TRBJ2-3; D call uncertain. Trimming left V 6 bases short and J 4 bases short, with 8 bases between. Germline V CDR1 and CDR2: SGHTA, FQGNSA. This CDR3 comprises 12 residues. CDR3 region: CASRATADTQYF. In nucleotides, the CDR3 is TGTGCCAGCAGAGCGACGGCAGATACGCAGTATTTT.

This clone appeared once. The chain recombines TRBV30 with TRBJ1-1, with D possibly matching TRBD1 (5 bases). Germline V gives CDR1 GTSNPN, CDR2 SVGIG (reference sequence). This CDR3 contains 12 residues. Trimming pared 3 bases from V and 5 bases from J, leaving 10 bases between. This CDR3 is CAWRGGRTEAFF. The CDR3 DNA reads as TGTGCCTGGAGGGGGGGGAGGACTGAAGCTTTCTTT.